These 9 T cell receptor beta chains were all obtained from the same sample, sequenced in a study of Ad26.COV2.S vaccination and SARS-CoV-2 variants. As to treatment: around 19 received Ad26.COV2.S at low or high dose, single or two shots; about 5 received placebo; per-sample allocation not given. Repertoires come from day 63 after the first vaccine or placebo injection. This table comes from immunoSEQ multiplex PCR, and its TCRdb copy is limited to in-frame clones, with some not included. The sample shows hundreds of thousands of clones, 85% to 90% of them seen only once. The source material was peripheral blood, sampled in a trial of Ad26.COV2.S vaccine versus placebo. The origin of the receptors is a person between 18 and 59 years old who received the Ad26.COV2.S COVID-19 vaccine or a placebo.

The chain combines TRBV3-1 (or the pseudogene TRBV3-2) with TRBJ1-5; D is uncertain. Trimming removed 4 bases from V and 0 bases from J, with 4 bases in between. Germline V gene sequence: CDR1 LGHDT, CDR2 YNNKEL (reference sequence). CDR3 size: 13 residues. DNA for the CDR3: TGTGCCAGCAGCCGAGATAGCAATCAGCCCCAGCATTTT. It codes for CASSRDSNQPQHF.

The chain has TRBV6-1 and TRBJ2-1; 7 bases map to TRBD1. The length of the CDR3 is 15 residues. Trimming cost V 3 bases and J 4 bases; bases outside gene matches: 6. Germline CDR1 reads MNHNS; CDR2 reads SASEGT. CDR3 loop: CASSEGTVRYNEQFF. CDR3 sequence (DNA): TGTGCCAGCAGTGAGGGGACAGTTCGATACAATGAGCAGTTCTTC.

The V and J genes are TRBV19 and TRBJ2-5; the D gene is possibly TRBD1 (6 bases). The CDR3 length is 14 residues. Germline loops: CDR1 LNHDA, CDR2 SQIVND (reference sequence). Trimming took off 7 bases at V and 1 base at J, with 13 bases between the two ends. CDR3 amino acids: CASNPGQPQETQYF. The CDR3 nucleotides are TGTGCCAGTAATCCGGGACAACCCCAAGAGACCCAGTACTTC. The complete variable domain, with remaining parts taken from reference TRBV19 and TRBJ2-5, reads DGGITQSPKYLFRKEGQNVTLSCEQNLNHDAMYWYRQDPGQGLRLIYYSQIVNDFQKGDIAEGYSVSREKKESFPLTVTSAQKNPTAFYLCASNPGQPQETQYFGPGTRLLVL.

The CDR3 loop is CASLGTAIMNTEAFF. The CDR3 DNA sequence: TGTGCCAGCCTAGGGACAGCTATCATGAACACTGAAGCTTTCTTT. V gene TRBV28 combines with J gene TRBJ1-1; 7 nucleotides align to TRBD1. V dropped 8 bases and J dropped 0; count of bases not matched to a gene: 9. Germline lookup yields CDR1 MDHEN and CDR2 SYDVKM. CDR3 length: 15 amino acids.

This chain links TRBV15 with TRBJ1-2; the D gene is possibly TRBD1 (5 bases). V lost 2 bases, J lost 6 bases, and 19 bases lay in between. This CDR3 is built from 16 residues. In germline, CDR1 is LNHNV, CDR2 YYDKDF (reference sequence). CDR3 in DNA: TGTGCCACCAGCAGACTGGGGGATCAGGGTGTGAATGGCTACACCTTC. Encoded protein: CATSRLGDQGVNGYTF.

The count of this clone is one. The genes are TRBV7-2 and TRBJ2-3; no reliable D call. The CDR3 loop spans 15 amino acids. CDR1 and CDR2 (germline): SGHTA, FQGNSA. Trimming removed 5 bases at V and 1 base at J, with 13 bases between. The CDR3, as DNA: TGTGCCAGCAGCCCCAGGAGAGGTCGCACAGATACGCAGTATTTT. It is translated as CASSPRRGRTDTQYF.

The rearrangement uses TRBV29-1 and TRBJ2-7, with 7 nucleotides matching TRBD1. The germline gives CDR1 SQVTM, CDR2 ANQGSEA. The CDR3 has 13 residues. Unmatched junction bases numbered 8, after V lost 5 bases and J lost 4 bases. CDR3 sequence: CSVRMGQLYEQYF. In DNA, the CDR3 is TGCAGCGTTCGAATGGGACAGCTATACGAGCAGTACTTC.

The rearrangement joins TRBV27 to TRBJ2-1, with TRBD1 matching 8 bases. Germline V gene data show CDR1 as MNHEY and CDR2 as SMNVEV (reference sequence). J lost 8 bases, V lost 5 bases, and 11 bases had no gene match. The length of the CDR3 is 15 residues. The chain's CDR3 is CASSASTGAGDEQFF. The CDR3 region has the DNA TGTGCCAGCAGTGCCTCGACAGGGGCCGGGGATGAGCAGTTCTTC.

This clone was seen only a few times. This chain uses TRBV19 with TRBJ1-1, with D possibly TRBD1 on 6 matching bases. V shed 2 bases and J shed 5 bases, with 12 bases lying between them. The germline V gene encodes CDR1 LNHDA and CDR2 SQIVND (reference sequence). The CDR3 is 14 residues long. CDR3 DNA sequence: TGTGCCAGTAGTATAACAACAGGGAGGACTGAAGCTTTCTTT. Its protein is CASSITTGRTEAFF.